This entry is about one TCR beta chain. The antigen remains unidentified. This sample is part of a study of OX40 agonist ivuxolimab in advanced cancers. About the research overall: Those enrolled were about 80% male, with a mean age of roughly 62 years and ages from roughly 20 to 85.

V trimming: 2 bases; J trimming: 7 bases; junction bases outside the gene matches: 6. This CDR3 region has 14 residues. The germline gives CDR1 LGHNA, CDR2 YNFKEQ. Study outcomes and limitations: Both blood CD4+ and CD8+ T cells showed clonal growth by week 6 at 0.1 to 3.0 mg/kg. CD8+ T cells showed, on average, more clonal expansion than CD4+ cells.

Libraries were prepared by immunoSEQ multiplex PCR; TCRdb keeps only in-frame clonotypes and omits some of them. This repertoire shows 65,000 to 95,000 clones, about 94% found once; its top ten account for over 9%. This clonotype was sampled from an adult with an advanced solid tumor such as melanoma, head and neck, liver or kidney cancer. This rearrangement joins TRBV4-2 to TRBJ2-3, with 7 bases identical to TRBD2. This sample comprised CD4+ or CD8+ T cells sorted from blood, obtained in a trial of the OX40 agonist ivuxolimab. CDR3 in DNA: TGTGCCAGCAGCCAAAGTGGGGGGGGACATACGCAGTATTTT. Its protein is CASSQSGGGHTQYF.